This TCR beta chain was sequenced during a study of radiotherapy plus CTLA-4 blockade in lung cancer. Turning to the study itself: Objective responses arose in 18% of patients, and under 40% experienced disease control. General study results and limits: TCR clones originating in tumors grew in number in blood after radiotherapy plus ipilimumab.

The assay was immunoSEQ multiplex PCR, and TCRdb's table has in-frame clones only and misses some. The sample includes approximately 85,000 clones, over 75% of them seen just once. As for this clone: Its antigen is not known.

Per germline, CDR1 LNHDA and CDR2 SQIVND (reference sequence). CDR3 size: 15 residues. The V and J ends lost 1 base and 8 bases respectively, with 17 bases between them. The sequencing here drew on peripheral blood, taken from a patient treated with radiotherapy plus ipilimumab. This TCR derives from a human donor with non-small cell lung cancer that progressed on radiotherapy plus ipilimumab. V gene TRBV19 combines with J gene TRBJ1-1; possibly TRBD1 for D (5 bases). The CDR3: CASSIGGPRAVEAFF. The CDR3 nucleotides are TGTGCCAGTAGTATAGGGGGACCGAGGGCTGTAGAAGCTTTCTTT.